Below, 3 T cell receptor beta chains from the same sample are listed, as sequenced in a study of naive and memory T cell subsets. The antigens of these receptors remain unknown. The beta constant-region primer was an equimolar mix of two oligonucleotides covering TRBC1 and TRBC2. The ligated cDNA underwent four PCR rounds using SP2 and nested alpha and beta constant-region primers. Via MiXCR, TCRdb re-called the UMI-ligation and nested PCR reads, giving one row per CDR3 protein. Of more than 120,000 distinct CDR3 sequences listed, about 20% are singletons. Study-wide points: Especially in CD8 cells, naive repertoires contained a few larger clonotypes, possibly CD45RA-re-expressing memory cells.

The sequencing input was naive CD8+ T cells from blood. The receptors shown here come from a human donor in good health.

Remarks on this clonotype: The CDR3 ends on some other residue instead of the conserved phenylalanine or tryptophan, so this is likely a read error. Because the CDR3's place on the DNA is in doubt, the DNA is left out and the CDR3 is given as listed by TCRdb. The genes are TRBV6-6 and TRBJ1-5. A total of 13 residues make up the CDR3, ends included. The germline V gene encodes CDR1 MNHNY and CDR2 SVGAGI (reference sequence). The CDR3 protein is CEKKNGENQPQNG.

This clonotype was picked up a small number of times. This chain links TRBV29-1 with TRBJ1-2; unclear D gene. This CDR3 contains 12 residues. The V end was cut by 2 bases, the J end by 4 bases, with 8 bases between. Looked up from germline, CDR1 is SQVTM and CDR2 is ANQGSEA. The CDR3 nucleotides are TGCAGCGTTGAATACCCCAGCTATGGCTACACCTTC. It codes for CSVEYPSYGYTF.

The chain uses TRBV27 and TRBJ2-1, with 10 bases identical to TRBD2. V lost 6 bases, J lost 7 bases, and 6 bases stayed unmatched. Germline CDR1 reads MNHEY; CDR2 reads SMNVEV (reference sequence). The CDR3 loop spans 14 amino acids. Here the CDR3 reads CASRAGGPSNEQFF. The CDR3 DNA sequence: TGTGCCAGCAGAGCGGGAGGGCCCTCAAATGAGCAGTTCTTC.